The rows below give T cell receptor beta chains drawn from one sample of a study of T cells in Graves' hyperthyroidism and ophthalmopathy. TCRdb redid the calling of the multiplex PCR reads with MiXCR, one entry per CDR3 protein. The sample includes hundreds of thousands of distinct CDR3 sequences, around 15% of them seen just once. Sample: blood. The receptor set was obtained from a young woman with Graves' hyperthyroidism. The CDR3 runs from the conserved cysteine through the conserved F or W. A D gene is named only where the DNA matches it firmly. Some rows have no size entry. The others give once, few or many, or a class for an expanded clone.

j_call d_call clone_size v_call cdr3_aa cdr3_nt
TRBJ2-7 . many TRBV30 CAWRPGPFYEQYF TGTGCCTGGAGGCCAGGGCCATTTTACGAGCAGTACTTC
TRBJ2-1 TRBD2 many TRBV6-1 CASRRLATLYNEQFF TGTGCCAGCAGAAGACTAGCGACCCTCTACAATGAGCAGTTCTTC
TRBJ2-3 . . TRBV19 CASSIRLFGPENTDTQYF TGTGCCAGTAGTATTAGGCTGTTCGGACCGGAAAACACAGATACGCAGTATTTT
TRBJ1-1 . many TRBV28 CASSFRSINTEAFF TGTGCCAGCAGTTTTCGGAGCATTAACACTGAAGCTTTCTTT
TRBJ2-3 . many TRBV7-9 CASSLRPDGTDTQYF TGTGCCAGCAGCTTACGACCAGACGGCACAGATACGCAGTATTTT
TRBJ2-1 . many TRBV2 CASSSQGTRVGNEQFF TGTGCCAGCAGTTCTCAGGGTACTCGGGTAGGCAATGAGCAGTTCTTC
TRBJ2-5 . many TRBV10-3 CAISDSTQETQYF TGTGCCATCAGTGACTCCACCCAAGAGACCCAGTACTTC
TRBJ2-7 . . TRBV27 CASHPVGASDEQYF TGTGCCAGCCACCCGGTGGGGGCTTCCGACGAGCAGTACTTC
TRBJ2-3 TRBD2 many TRBV7-2 CASSYPGRELLSTDTQYF TGTGCCAGCAGCTACCCTGGGCGGGAGTTACTTAGCACAGATACGCAGTATTTT
TRBJ2-5 . . TRBV28 CASARAAQETQYF TGTGCCAGCGCGAGAGCGGCCCAAGAGACCCAGTACTTC
TRBJ2-1 . . TRBV12-5 CASGLGAAPYNEQFF TGTGCTAGTGGTTTGGGGGCAGCCCCCTACAATGAGCAGTTCTTC
TRBJ2-7 TRBD1 many TRBV7-9 CASSGGTGASEQYF TGTGCCAGCAGTGGTGGGACAGGGGCCTCCGAGCAGTACTTC
TRBJ2-3 . many TRBV5-1 CASSLIGGTDTQYF TGCGCCAGCAGCTTGATTGGCGGTACAGATACGCAGTATTTT
TRBJ1-4 . many TRBV5-8 CASSWGSNEKLFF TGTGCCAGCAGTTGGGGCTCTAATGAAAAACTGTTTTTT
TRBJ2-1 . few TRBV6-5 CASSYSIMYRGKNNEQFF TGTGCCAGCAGTTACTCGATAATGTATAGGGGGAAGAACAATGAGCAGTTCTTC
TRBJ2-1 . few TRBV12-3/TRBV12-4 CASSPSGGGKSSYNGQFF TGTGCCAGCAGTCCCTCTGGGGGGGGCAAGTCGAGCTACAATGGGCAGTTCTTC
TRBJ2-7 . many TRBV7-9 CASTVDGLNHEQYF TGTGCCAGCACCGTGGATGGACTGAACCACGAGCAGTACTTC
TRBJ2-3 . . TRBV24-1 CATGGLDTQYF TGTGCCACCGGGGGATTGGATACGCAGTATTTT
TRBJ2-3 . many TRBV6-1 CASSEGAMTSTDTQYF TGTGCCAGCAGTGAAGGGGCAATGACTAGCACAGATACGCAGTATTTT
TRBJ1-1 . many TRBV28 CASRTPFEAFF TGTGCCAGCAGGACCCCGTTCGAAGCTTTCTTT
TRBJ2-7 . few TRBV9 CASSQGFRGEQYF TGTGCCAGCAGCCAGGGATTTCGGGGCGAGCAGTACTTC
TRBJ1-1 . many TRBV2 CASSDLHFPEAFF TGTGCCAGCAGTGACTTACACTTCCCTGAAGCTTTCTTT
TRBJ2-7 TRBD2 . TRBV20-1 CSATGTSQTYEQYF TGCAGTGCTACGGGGACTAGCCAAACCTACGAGCAGTACTTC
TRBJ2-1 TRBD1 . TRBV27 CASSLLGQGDQFF TGTGCCAGCAGTTTATTGGGACAGGGAGATCAGTTCTTC
TRBJ2-1 TRBD2 . TRBV5-1 CASSLPGLAVTEQFF TGCGCCAGCAGCCTGCCGGGACTAGCGGTAACTGAGCAGTTCTTC
TRBJ2-7 TRBD2 many TRBV7-2 CASSSTAGAYEQYF TGTGCCAGCAGCTCCACAGCGGGAGCCTACGAGCAGTACTTC
TRBJ2-1 . . TRBV9 CASSPPSGGNSLEQFF TGTGCCAGCAGCCCGCCGAGCGGCGGGAACTCTCTTGAGCAGTTCTTC
TRBJ2-7 TRBD2 many TRBV4-2 CASSQDLAGDEQYF TGTGCCAGCAGCCAAGACCTAGCGGGAGACGAGCAGTACTTC
TRBJ1-1 . . TRBV28 CASSLAGDLDTEAFF TGTGCCAGCAGTCTAGCGGGAGACTTGGACACTGAAGCTTTCTTT
TRBJ2-1 . . TRBV10-3 CAISVGSFNEQFF TGTGCCATCAGTGTGGGTAGTTTCAATGAGCAGTTCTTC
TRBJ1-5 . many TRBV28 CASRLGGFQPQHF TGTGCCAGCAGACTAGGGGGGTTCCAGCCCCAGCATTTT
TRBJ2-1 TRBD2 few TRBV7-9 CASSQNGLAGFEQFF TGTGCCAGCAGCCAAAACGGACTAGCGGGTTTTGAGCAGTTCTTC
TRBJ2-7 . many TRBV11-2 CASSSGRYEQYF TGTGCCAGCAGCTCCGGGCGCTACGAGCAGTACTTC
TRBJ2-2 . many TRBV6-2/TRBV6-3 CASSYLLGTGELFF TGTGCCAGCAGTTACTTACTAGGCACCGGGGAGCTGTTTTTT
TRBJ2-1 TRBD2 . TRBV9 CASSVEGLAGVGNEQFF TGTGCCAGCAGCGTAGAGGGACTAGCGGGAGTTGGCAATGAGCAGTTCTTC
TRBJ2-1 . . TRBV20-1 CSAAPLTTGTHNEQFF TGCAGTGCCGCACCCCTTACTACCGGGACGCACAATGAGCAGTTCTTC
TRBJ2-2 TRBD2 . TRBV7-9 CASSRPTGTSSDTGELFF TGTGCCAGCAGCCGCCCCACCGGGACTAGTTCCGATACCGGGGAGCTGTTTTTT
TRBJ2-7 TRBD2 many TRBV28 CASSSRGGRLYEQYF TGTGCCAGCAGTTCCCGCGGCGGGAGGCTCTACGAGCAGTACTTC
TRBJ2-1 . many TRBV7-2 CASSRGLGDPPFF TGTGCCAGCAGCCGAGGGCTAGGGGACCCGCCGTTCTTC
TRBJ2-7 . many TRBV11-2 CASSLGPAGGEQYF TGTGCCAGCAGCTTAGGGCCGGCTGGCGGCGAGCAGTACTTC
TRBJ1-5 . . TRBV27 CASSLPLRQPQHF TGTGCCAGCAGTTTACCTCTTCGTCAGCCCCAGCATTTT
TRBJ2-7 . many TRBV27 CASSIGLWTSVYEQYF TGTGCCAGCTCAATTGGGCTTTGGACCTCAGTTTACGAGCAGTACTTC
TRBJ1-6 . . TRBV2 CASSRTAPSTRSSYNSPLHF TGTGCCAGCAGTCGCACAGCGCCATCCACGAGGAGCTCCTATAATTCACCCCTCCACTTT
TRBJ2-1 . many TRBV11-3 CASRGAMNNEQFF TGTGCCAGCAGGGGAGCGATGAACAATGAGCAGTTCTTC
TRBJ2-7 TRBD2 . TRBV4-1 CASSQDLTRASGRPSGQYF TGCGCCAGCAGCCAAGATCTTACTCGGGCTAGCGGGAGACCAAGTGGGCAGTACTTC